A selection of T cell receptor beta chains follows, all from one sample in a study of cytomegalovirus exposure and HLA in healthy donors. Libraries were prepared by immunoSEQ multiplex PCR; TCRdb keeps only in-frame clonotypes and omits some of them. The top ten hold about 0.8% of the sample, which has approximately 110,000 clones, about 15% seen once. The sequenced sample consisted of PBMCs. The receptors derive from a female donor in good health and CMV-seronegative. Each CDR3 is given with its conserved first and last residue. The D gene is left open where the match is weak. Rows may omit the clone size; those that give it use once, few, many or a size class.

TGTGCCAGCAGTTTAAGTACCACAGGCCAGCCCCAGCATTTT | CASSLSTTGQPQHF | . | once | TRBJ1-5 | TRBV28
TGCGCCAGCAGCTGGGGACGGGAGGAGACCCAGTACTTC | CASSWGREETQYF | . | few | TRBJ2-5 | TRBV5-1
TGTGCCAGCAGTTTATCATACAGCCGGAATCAGCCCCAGCATTTT | CASSLSYSRNQPQHF | . | . | TRBJ1-5 | TRBV27
TGTGCTAGCAGCTCCTATTTAGAGACAGGGGCCGAGACCCAGTACTTC | CASSSYLETGAETQYF | TRBD1 | few | TRBJ2-5 | TRBV7-7
TGTGCCAGCAGCTTAGGGGCAGGGCCCCGTCAGCCCCAGCATTTT | CASSLGAGPRQPQHF | . | . | TRBJ1-5 | TRBV7-2
TGTGCCAGCAGCGTAGTCAGGGAACAAGAGACCCAGTACTTC | CASSVVREQETQYF | . | few | TRBJ2-5 | TRBV9
TGTGCCAGCAGCCGGGAGAGAGTGAACACTGAAGCTTTCTTT | CASSRERVNTEAFF | . | few | TRBJ1-1 | TRBV11-2
TGCGCCAGCAGCCAACTTCAGACAGGCACAGATACGCAGTATTTT | CASSQLQTGTDTQYF | . | . | TRBJ2-3 | TRBV4-1
TGTGCCAGCAGTATTCTAGCGGACAATGAGCAGTTCTTC | CASSILADNEQFF | TRBD2 | few | TRBJ2-1 | TRBV6-1
TGTGCCAGCAGCGTAGCGACTAGAGGCCCGAAAGAGACCCAGTACTTC | CASSVATRGPKETQYF | . | . | TRBJ2-5 | TRBV9
TGTGCCAGCAGCGTATCCCTGGACAGGGGTTCATTTTCTGAGCGCTACACCTTC | CASSVSLDRGSFSERYTF | TRBD1 | few | TRBJ1-2 | TRBV9
TGTGCCTGGAGTTCGTGGGCCGGCACTGAAGCTTTCTTT | CAWSSWAGTEAFF | . | . | TRBJ1-1 | TRBV30
TGTGCCAGCAGTTGGACAAACACAGATACGCAGTATTTT | CASSWTNTDTQYF | . | few | TRBJ2-3 | TRBV28
TGTGCCAGCAGCCCAGCGGGTTCTGACACAGATACGCAGTATTTT | CASSPAGSDTDTQYF | . | . | TRBJ2-3 | TRBV5-4
TGCGCCAGCAGCTTGGAAGTTAGCGGGGGGGTAAAGACCCAGTACTTC | CASSLEVSGGVKTQYF | TRBD2 | few | TRBJ2-5 | TRBV5-1
TGTGCCTGGAGTGTCGGACTAGCCCCAGATACGCAGTATTTT | CAWSVGLAPDTQYF | TRBD2 | few | TRBJ2-3 | TRBV30
TGCGCCAGCAGCCGCTGGGGGGATAGCTCCTACGAGCAGTACTTC | CASSRWGDSSYEQYF | . | . | TRBJ2-7 | TRBV4-3
TGCAGCGTTGAAGAGTTCCGGTATAATTCACCCCTCCACTTT | CSVEEFRYNSPLHF | . | . | TRBJ1-6 | TRBV29-1
TGTGCCAGTAGTAACGACAGGGGAGGACTGGCCGGGGAGCTGTTTTTT | CASSNDRGGLAGELFF | TRBD1 | . | TRBJ2-2 | TRBV19
TGCGCCAGCAGCTTGGACCGAGGTGGCTACACCTTC | CASSLDRGGYTF | . | few | TRBJ1-2 | TRBV5-1
TGTGCCAGCAGTGCACCAGGGAAGTTCTACGAGCAGTACTTC | CASSAPGKFYEQYF | . | few | TRBJ2-7 | TRBV25-1
TGTGCCAGCAGTCTAGCGGGAGCCGGCTACGAGCAGTACTTC | CASSLAGAGYEQYF | TRBD2 | few | TRBJ2-7 | TRBV27
TGTGCCACCCTGACCCCAGGGTACGGTGGCTACACCTTC | CATLTPGYGGYTF | . | few | TRBJ1-2 | TRBV6-1
TGTGCCAGCAGTTTTCCCCCAAGCGGGAGAGCCGATACGCAGTATTTT | CASSFPPSGRADTQYF | TRBD2 | few | TRBJ2-3 | TRBV27
TGTGCCAGCAGAGAGAGCACAGATACGCAGTATTTT | CASRESTDTQYF | . | few | TRBJ2-3 | TRBV2
TGCAGCGTTCTCCAGGGGGCGCGGGGCTACACCTTC | CSVLQGARGYTF | TRBD1 | . | TRBJ1-2 | TRBV29-1
TGCGCCAGCAGCCAGGCTGGGCTTGACGTTCTCCCCTCCCTTAACTATGGCTACACCTTC | CASSQAGLDVLPSLNYGYTF | . | few | TRBJ1-2 | TRBV4-3
TGTGCCAGTAGTATTTCAGATATCTCCTACAATGAGCAGTTCTTC | CASSISDISYNEQFF | . | few | TRBJ2-1 | TRBV19
TGTGCCAGCAGCTTATCCCCCCCCCGACAGGATCAGCCCCAGCATTTT | CASSLSPPRQDQPQHF | . | few | TRBJ1-5 | TRBV7-9
TGCGCCAGCAGCCCGACTAGCGTCCGGGAGACCCAGTACTTC | CASSPTSVRETQYF | TRBD2 | . | TRBJ2-5 | TRBV5-1